This TCR beta chain was recorded in a study of blood T cell repertoires in COVID-19. Study context: Sample material is recorded as cDNA or gDNA derived from T cells, B-cell-depleted T cells, or PBMCs.

Original methodology: Cell counts per sample came from amplifying reference gene primers. Sequencing was performed with immunoSEQ multiplex PCR; in TCRdb, only in-frame clones are kept and a portion is missing. From that table come the V and J calls and clone size; the DNA was used to work out D and trimming. The sample lists hundreds of thousands of clones; around 89% were seen once. Participants spanned ages about 18 to 95 years and resided in about two dozen US areas. The source is a woman aged 18 to 35 with acute COVID-19. The source material was PBMCs or T cells enriched from blood (not recorded which).

CDR3 bases: TGTGCCAGCAGCTGGGGACAGAACAATCAGCCCCAGCATTTT. Translation: CASSWGQNNQPQHF. The rearrangement links TRBV28 to TRBJ1-5; 7 nucleotides agree with TRBD1. CDR1 MDHEN and CDR2 SYDVKM come from the germline V gene. This CDR3 spans 14 amino acids. J lost 3 bases, V lost 6 bases, and 5 bases had no gene match.